A selection of T cell receptor beta chains follows, all from one sample in a study of OX40 agonist ivuxolimab in advanced cancers. The assay was immunoSEQ multiplex PCR, and TCRdb's table has in-frame clones only and misses some. The sample carries 75,000 to 80,000 clones, around 86% recorded once. The material was CD4+ or CD8+ T cells sorted from blood, obtained in a trial of the OX40 agonist ivuxolimab. The receptors were gathered from an adult with an advanced solid tumor such as melanoma, head and neck, liver or kidney cancer. The conserved cysteine and the conserved F or W are not part of the CDR3 here.

V gene,CDR3 protein
TRBV27,ASSFLTSGKRTGELF
TRBV14,ASSQDQPGMGYGYT
TRBV29-1,SVEFGSGLETQY
TRBV2,ASIPGVASGSGEQF
TRBV19,ASSIARQAVHGYT
TRBV27,ASSSRISGRVGTDTQY
TRBV5-6,ASSLKGASFYEQY
TRBV7-2,ASSLVYEQY
TRBV27,ASSTSGGGYEKLF
TRBV5-1,ASSSYLTSGRTDTQY
TRBV5-4,ASSLGQVEKLF
TRBV30,AWSPQGAFLPLH
TRBV29-1,SVERRMNTEAF
TRBV7-3,ASSRLSGGSTYNEQF
TRBV6-5,ASSYSTDRGSSPLH
TRBV2,ASNGGFGEQY
TRBV29-1,SVEQGARETQY
TRBV7-6,ASSLEVQRGAQETQY
TRBV30,AWGYAGTDQETQY
TRBV28,ASRRRQGVNSNQPQH
TRBV4-1,ASSQERWGLYEQY
TRBV5-1,ASSLGTGQQETQY
TRBV6-1,ASSTQRTPNTEAF
TRBV9,ASSVGASGRNTDTQY
TRBV14,ASSHSRYEQY
TRBV5-4,ASSSPGQNYNEQF
TRBV19,ASSIQGPENEQF
TRBV19,ASTTGNYRGFETQY
TRBV6-5,ATMRGGHSTDTQY
TRBV9,ASSGDTGPQETQY
TRBV5-8,ASSLAGGTKAF
TRBV5-1,ASSLPGRTNYGYT
TRBV7-3,ASSLEGADSPLH
TRBV19,ASSILGQGGQPQH